Only one count was recorded for the clone carrying this TCR beta chain. These data belong to a study of cytomegalovirus exposure and HLA in healthy donors. With 60 Vbeta and 13 Jbeta primers, the PCR was carried out. Sequencing used immunoSEQ multiplex PCR; TCRdb keeps in-frame clones, though not all of them. This sample carries approximately 150,000 clones, 76% of them seen once, and the ten largest clones take 1.8%. The ends were cut back, 1 base at V and 1 base at J, with 16 bases in the middle. Germline V gene lookup returns CDR1 SGHTA and CDR2 FQGNSA. The CDR3 runs to 17 residues. The sequence derives from a man in his forties in good health and CMV-seronegative. The J gene is TRBJ1-1, the V gene TRBV7-2, with D possibly TRBD1 on 5 matching bases. Sequencing used PBMCs. CDR3 DNA sequence: TGTGCCAGCAGCTTAGAGGGAGGGACTAGCAAGAACACTGAAGCTTTCTTT. It is translated as CASSLEGGTSKNTEAFF.